A selection of T cell receptor beta chains follows, all from one sample in a study of T cell clonotyping in hematopoietic cell transplantation. Using immunoSEQ multiplex PCR, the repertoire was profiled, and TCRdb retains in-frame clones only, with some absent. This table holds about 11,000 clones, 89% found once. The material sequenced was PBMCs, taken 100 days after allogeneic stem cell transplant. These receptors were taken from a female patient between 60 and 69 years old who had an allogeneic stem cell transplant from an unrelated donor, so the T cells may come from the graft donor. Some clones in this sample may be carry-over from other donors' samples. Each CDR3 is given with its conserved first and last residue. Fields, in order: clone size, D gene, V gene, J gene, CDR3 DNA, CDR3 protein. D genes are given only for firm matches. A row's size may be missing; if present it is once, few, many or a size class.

clone_size: -; d_call: TRBD1; v_call: TRBV19; j_call: TRBJ1-2; cdr3_nt: TGTGCCAGTAGTTTCGGACAGGGAGCTAACTATGGCTACACCTTC; cdr3_aa: CASSFGQGANYGYTF
clone_size: -; d_call: -; v_call: TRBV29-1; j_call: TRBJ2-1; cdr3_nt: TGCAGCGTTGAATCCGAGCGGAGCTCCTACAATGAGCAGTTCTTC; cdr3_aa: CSVESERSSYNEQFF
clone_size: -; d_call: -; v_call: TRBV19; j_call: TRBJ2-3; cdr3_nt: TGTGCCAGTAGTATTGGGGTGCATACGCAGTATTTT; cdr3_aa: CASSIGVHTQYF
clone_size: -; d_call: -; v_call: TRBV7-9; j_call: TRBJ2-2; cdr3_nt: TGTGCTTCTAGGGGGGTTATGAACACCGGGGAGCTGTTTTTT; cdr3_aa: CASRGVMNTGELFF
clone_size: once; d_call: TRBD2; v_call: TRBV9; j_call: TRBJ2-1; cdr3_nt: TGTGCCAGCAGCGTAGTGGCCAGCGGGAGGTTGAGTAATGAGCAGTTCTTC; cdr3_aa: CASSVVASGRLSNEQFF
clone_size: once; d_call: -; v_call: TRBV11-2; j_call: TRBJ2-7; cdr3_nt: TGTGCCAGCAGCTTACGCACGCAGGAGCAGTACTTC; cdr3_aa: CASSLRTQEQYF
clone_size: once; d_call: -; v_call: TRBV27; j_call: TRBJ1-1; cdr3_nt: TGTGCCAGCAGATCGTACAGGTCCACTGAAGCTTTCTTT; cdr3_aa: CASRSYRSTEAFF
clone_size: -; d_call: -; v_call: TRBV11-2; j_call: TRBJ1-2; cdr3_nt: TGTGCCAGCAGCCGAGACGGTAACTATGGCTACACCTTC; cdr3_aa: CASSRDGNYGYTF
clone_size: -; d_call: -; v_call: TRBV19; j_call: TRBJ2-7; cdr3_nt: TGTGCCAGTAGTATTGGGACGTGGAACGAGCAGTACTTC; cdr3_aa: CASSIGTWNEQYF
clone_size: -; d_call: -; v_call: TRBV19; j_call: TRBJ2-1; cdr3_nt: TGTGCCAGTAGTTTCCGGGCCCAACAAGAGCAGTTCTTC; cdr3_aa: CASSFRAQQEQFF
clone_size: -; d_call: TRBD1; v_call: TRBV7-8; j_call: TRBJ2-7; cdr3_nt: TGTGCCAGCAGCTTACCGGGACAGGGGGCGTACGAGCAGTACTTC; cdr3_aa: CASSLPGQGAYEQYF
clone_size: -; d_call: -; v_call: TRBV28; j_call: TRBJ2-1; cdr3_nt: TGTGCCAGCAGTTCCCCCACTAGCTGGGAGCAGTTCTTC; cdr3_aa: CASSSPTSWEQFF
clone_size: -; d_call: -; v_call: TRBV7-9; j_call: TRBJ2-7; cdr3_nt: TGTGCCAGCAGCTCCCCTACGCCTCAGGAGCAGTACTTC; cdr3_aa: CASSSPTPQEQYF
clone_size: -; d_call: TRBD2; v_call: TRBV2; j_call: TRBJ2-1; cdr3_nt: TGTGCCAGCAAGATACTAGCGGGAGTAAACAATGAGCAGTTCTTC; cdr3_aa: CASKILAGVNNEQFF
clone_size: -; d_call: TRBD1; v_call: TRBV7-6; j_call: TRBJ2-7; cdr3_nt: TGTGCCAGCAGCTTGGGACAGGACCTACGGGAGCAGTACTTC; cdr3_aa: CASSLGQDLREQYF
clone_size: -; d_call: TRBD1; v_call: TRBV19; j_call: TRBJ2-5; cdr3_nt: TGTGCCAGTAGTTCACAGGGGGAAGAGACCCAGTACTTC; cdr3_aa: CASSSQGEETQYF
clone_size: once; d_call: TRBD2; v_call: TRBV14; j_call: TRBJ2-3; cdr3_nt: TGTGCCAGCAGCCGAAGAGCGGGAGCCCTCACAGATACGCAGTATTTT; cdr3_aa: CASSRRAGALTDTQYF
clone_size: -; d_call: TRBD2; v_call: TRBV29-1; j_call: TRBJ2-1; cdr3_nt: TGCAGCGTTGTTTCTAGCGGGGAAGTTTTCAATGAGCAGTTCTTC; cdr3_aa: CSVVSSGEVFNEQFF
clone_size: -; d_call: TRBD1; v_call: TRBV7-9; j_call: TRBJ2-1; cdr3_nt: TGTGCCAGCAGCTTTCCGGGACAGGGAAACACCTACAATGAGCAGTTCTTC; cdr3_aa: CASSFPGQGNTYNEQFF
clone_size: medium-sized; d_call: -; v_call: TRBV6-4; j_call: TRBJ2-2; cdr3_nt: TGTGCCAGCAGCGCGGCACGGAGGAGCACCGGGGAGCTGTTTTTT; cdr3_aa: CASSAARRSTGELFF
clone_size: once; d_call: -; v_call: TRBV5-1; j_call: TRBJ1-2; cdr3_nt: TGCGCCAGCAGCTTGGGGCCAGAAGGACTAGGCTACACCTTC; cdr3_aa: CASSLGPEGLGYTF
clone_size: -; d_call: -; v_call: TRBV7-3; j_call: TRBJ2-1; cdr3_nt: TGTGCCAGCAGCTTACAGTCGGGGGACAATGAGCAGTTCTTC; cdr3_aa: CASSLQSGDNEQFF
clone_size: -; d_call: -; v_call: TRBV29-1; j_call: TRBJ1-4; cdr3_nt: TGCAGCGTGGAAGGGGCTGAAAAACTGTTTTTT; cdr3_aa: CSVEGAEKLFF
clone_size: -; d_call: TRBD1; v_call: TRBV5-1; j_call: TRBJ2-7; cdr3_nt: TGCGCCAGCAGCTTGGGGCCGACAGGGGACTACGAGCAGTACTTC; cdr3_aa: CASSLGPTGDYEQYF
clone_size: -; d_call: -; v_call: TRBV19; j_call: TRBJ1-3; cdr3_nt: TGTGCCAGTAGTAAAAATGGACGGTCTGGAAACACCATATATTTT; cdr3_aa: CASSKNGRSGNTIYF
clone_size: -; d_call: TRBD1; v_call: TRBV28; j_call: TRBJ1-5; cdr3_nt: TGTGCCAGCAGCTCGACCGGGACAGGGTATCAGCCCCAGCATTTT; cdr3_aa: CASSSTGTGYQPQHF
clone_size: -; d_call: -; v_call: TRBV30; j_call: TRBJ1-4; cdr3_nt: TGTGCCTGGAGTCGGGCTGTTGAAAAACTGTTTTTT; cdr3_aa: CAWSRAVEKLFF
clone_size: -; d_call: -; v_call: TRBV9; j_call: TRBJ2-7; cdr3_nt: TGTGCCAGCAGCGTAGGCCTAGCCTTGGGCGAGCAGTACTTC; cdr3_aa: CASSVGLALGEQYF
clone_size: -; d_call: TRBD1; v_call: TRBV4-1; j_call: TRBJ2-1; cdr3_nt: TGCGCCAGCAGCCCTCCGGGACAGAGCTTCCAGTTCTTC; cdr3_aa: CASSPPGQSFQFF
clone_size: -; d_call: -; v_call: TRBV28; j_call: TRBJ2-7; cdr3_nt: TGTGCCAGCAGCCCTGGTGGGGCAGTTACCTACGAGCAGTACTTC; cdr3_aa: CASSPGGAVTYEQYF
clone_size: -; d_call: -; v_call: TRBV4-1; j_call: TRBJ1-5; cdr3_nt: TGCGCCAGCAGCCATATTAGCTTACAAGGCAATCAGCCCCAGCATTTT; cdr3_aa: CASSHISLQGNQPQHF
clone_size: -; d_call: -; v_call: TRBV28; j_call: TRBJ2-1; cdr3_nt: TGTGCCAGCTTCTCGGGGGAGTACAATGAGCAGTTCTTC; cdr3_aa: CASFSGEYNEQFF
clone_size: -; d_call: TRBD1; v_call: TRBV28; j_call: TRBJ2-1; cdr3_nt: TGTGCCAGCAGTTTCCAACGGGACAGGCGGGAGCAGTTCTTC; cdr3_aa: CASSFQRDRREQFF
clone_size: once; d_call: -; v_call: TRBV29-1; j_call: TRBJ1-1; cdr3_nt: TGCAGCGTTGAGCCATTAGGGGTAGGGACTGAAGCTTTCTTT; cdr3_aa: CSVEPLGVGTEAFF
clone_size: -; d_call: -; v_call: TRBV7-2; j_call: TRBJ1-4; cdr3_nt: TGTGCCAGCAGCTTAGTCGGGTCTGTGGTTAATGAAAAACTGTTTTTT; cdr3_aa: CASSLVGSVVNEKLFF
clone_size: once; d_call: TRBD1; v_call: TRBV28; j_call: TRBJ1-5; cdr3_nt: TGTGCCAGCACCATGGGGACAGGGGTTAGCAATCAGCCCCAGCATTTT; cdr3_aa: CASTMGTGVSNQPQHF
clone_size: -; d_call: -; v_call: TRBV30; j_call: TRBJ1-1; cdr3_nt: TGTGCCTGGAAAGGGGGGGGCACTGAAGCTTTCTTT; cdr3_aa: CAWKGGGTEAFF
clone_size: -; d_call: -; v_call: TRBV30; j_call: TRBJ1-5; cdr3_nt: TGTGCCTGGTCGGGGCAGGTGAAGAGCAATCAGCCCCAGCATTTT; cdr3_aa: CAWSGQVKSNQPQHF
clone_size: -; d_call: -; v_call: TRBV14; j_call: TRBJ2-7; cdr3_nt: TGTGCCAGCAGCCACCTCTACGAGCAGTACTTC; cdr3_aa: CASSHLYEQYF
clone_size: -; d_call: -; v_call: TRBV29-1; j_call: TRBJ2-1; cdr3_nt: TGCAGCGTTGAAGACCAGGGACCGAAACTCTACAATGAGCAGTTCTTC; cdr3_aa: CSVEDQGPKLYNEQFF
clone_size: -; d_call: -; v_call: TRBV5-6; j_call: TRBJ1-5; cdr3_nt: TGTGCCAGCAGCTTGAACGCGGGTAGCAATCAGCCCCAGCATTTT; cdr3_aa: CASSLNAGSNQPQHF
clone_size: once; d_call: TRBD2; v_call: TRBV5-1; j_call: TRBJ2-3; cdr3_nt: TGCGCCAGCAGCCTAAGACTAGCGGGAGGCACAGATACGCAGTATTTT; cdr3_aa: CASSLRLAGGTDTQYF
clone_size: -; d_call: TRBD1; v_call: TRBV27; j_call: TRBJ2-3; cdr3_nt: TGTGCCAGCAGTACCCCGGGACAGGCGAGAAATACGCAGTATTTT; cdr3_aa: CASSTPGQARNTQYF
clone_size: once; d_call: -; v_call: TRBV11-2; j_call: TRBJ2-5; cdr3_nt: TGTGCCAGCAGCATACAAGAGACCCAGTACTTC; cdr3_aa: CASSIQETQYF
clone_size: -; d_call: -; v_call: TRBV20-1; j_call: TRBJ1-5; cdr3_nt: TGCAGTGCTACGGCCGGGGGTCCCCAGCATTTT; cdr3_aa: CSATAGGPQHF
clone_size: -; d_call: -; v_call: TRBV19; j_call: TRBJ2-7; cdr3_nt: TGTGCCACTGCGGGACCTGCCTACGAGCAGTACTTC; cdr3_aa: CATAGPAYEQYF
clone_size: -; d_call: -; v_call: TRBV4-3; j_call: TRBJ2-1; cdr3_nt: TGCGCCAGCAGCTGGGGGAACTACAATGAGCAGTTCTTC; cdr3_aa: CASSWGNYNEQFF
clone_size: once; d_call: -; v_call: TRBV6-5; j_call: TRBJ1-4; cdr3_nt: TGTGCCAGCAAGGAGAGTGGTAATGAAAAACTGTTTTTT; cdr3_aa: CASKESGNEKLFF
clone_size: -; d_call: TRBD1; v_call: TRBV28; j_call: TRBJ1-5; cdr3_nt: TGTGCCAGCAGTTTATTACATTTCCGGGTTGAGCCGAGACAGGGGGGGAGGCGCAATCAGCCCCAGCATTTT; cdr3_aa: CASSLLHFRVEPRQGGRRNQPQHF
clone_size: -; d_call: TRBD2; v_call: TRBV5-1; j_call: TRBJ2-1; cdr3_nt: TGCGCCAGCAGCTCGTCCGGGACTAGCATTCAACGGTTCTTC; cdr3_aa: CASSSSGTSIQRFF
clone_size: -; d_call: -; v_call: TRBV5-1; j_call: TRBJ2-5; cdr3_nt: TGCGCCAGCGTCAGGGCGGGGAACACGTTGGAGACCCAGTACTTC; cdr3_aa: CASVRAGNTLETQYF